Below are 29 T cell receptor beta chains sequenced from a single sample in a study of CD8 T cells in ankylosing spondylitis. TCRdb called the 5' RACE reads again in MiXCR, with one record for every CDR3 protein. The sample lists around 120,000 distinct CDR3 sequences, over 7% occurring once. The specimen was blood, either unsorted or a sorted T cell fraction (not recorded which). These receptors were collected from a male donor with ankylosing spondylitis or in good health (not recorded which).

This chain connects TRBV12-3 or TRBV12-4 to TRBJ2-5, with 8 bases fitting TRBD2. J was trimmed by 1 base and V by 5 bases; bases with no gene match: 6. This CDR3 is built from 15 residues. CDR3 residues: CASSVGGGTQETQYF. In nucleotides, the CDR3 is TGTGCCAGCAGTGTCGGGGGGGGAACCCAAGAGACCCAGTACTTC.

The rearrangement uses TRBV7-9 and TRBJ2-7; TRBD1 is a possible D gene (6 bases). CDR1 and CDR2 (germline): SEHNR, FQNEAQ (reference sequence). The CDR3 length is 16 residues. V was clipped by 5 bases and J by 1 base, with 18 bases between them. The CDR3 sequence is CASSPTRTGNSYEQYF. Here the CDR3 DNA reads TGTGCCAGCAGCCCAACGAGAACAGGGAATTCCTACGAGCAGTACTTC.

The gene calls are TRBV5-1 and TRBJ2-1, with 8 nucleotides matching TRBD2. Germline V gives CDR1 SGHRS, CDR2 YFSETQ. This CDR3 spans 16 amino acids. The junction had 9 bases not matched to a gene; V was cut back by 4 bases and J by 3 bases. The CDR3 loop is CASSPEASGSYNEQFF. In nucleotides, the CDR3 is TGCGCCAGCAGCCCTGAGGCCAGCGGGAGCTACAATGAGCAGTTCTTC.

At least ten counts were recorded for this clonotype. The chain joins TRBV5-1 to TRBJ2-7, with D perhaps matching TRBD1 (6 bases). In germline, CDR1 is SGHRS, CDR2 YFSETQ. This CDR3 region has 14 residues. V dropped 2 bases and J dropped 2 bases, with 11 bases sitting between them. CDR3 in amino acids: CASSLLTGTYEQYF. In nucleotides, the CDR3 is TGCGCCAGCAGCTTACTGACAGGAACCTACGAGCAGTACTTC.

This clonotype was observed many times. The CDR3 region is CASRGTETNTGELFF. CDR3 coding DNA: TGCGCCAGCAGGGGGACAGAAACGAACACCGGGGAGCTGTTTTTT. The rearrangement uses TRBV5-1 and TRBJ2-2; 7 positions match TRBD1. This CDR3 has 15 residues. V dropped 5 bases and J dropped 0; count of bases not matched to a gene: 4. CDR1 is SGHRS, CDR2 YFSETQ, per germline.

The table lists this clonotype with many counts. The V call is TRBV7-9, the J call TRBJ1-5; 7 nucleotides agree with TRBD1. This CDR3 region has 15 residues. The ends lost 5 bases at V and 9 bases at J; junction bases unmatched: 13. CDR1 and CDR2 (germline): SEHNR, FQNEAQ (reference sequence). The CDR3 DNA sequence: TGTGCCAGCAGCCCAGCTGGGACAGCTAAGGGGCCCCAGCATTTT. As protein: CASSPAGTAKGPQHF.

This clonotype was found once. This CDR3 is CASSWRGRASYEQYF. The CDR3 DNA is TGCGCCAGCAGCTGGAGGGGGAGGGCCTCCTACGAGCAGTACTTC. The chain has TRBV5-1 and TRBJ2-7; D is possibly TRBD2 (7 bases). Trimming left V 3 bases short and J 0 bases short, with 13 bases between. This CDR3 spans 15 amino acids. From germline, CDR1 is SGHRS and CDR2 YFSETQ.

This clonotype has ten or more counts. The chain joins TRBV6-1 to TRBJ2-3, with D perhaps matching TRBD2 (6 bases). The germline V gene has CDR1 MNHNS and CDR2 SASEGT. CDR3 length: 17 amino acids. V lost 6 bases and J lost 0, with 19 bases in between. CDR3 bases: TGTGCCAGCAGCACAATACTCCTCGGGACTAGCACAGATACGCAGTATTTT. Translating gives CASSTILLGTSTDTQYF.

This clonotype was recorded many times. The V and J genes are TRBV29-1 and TRBJ2-7; 12 nucleotides match TRBD2. The CDR3 runs 12 residues. The V gene's germline CDR1 is SQVTM and CDR2 ANQGSEA. The V and J ends lost 5 bases and 5 bases, in that order; junction bases with no gene match: 1. Here the CDR3 DNA reads TGCAGCGTTCGACTAGCGGGAGACGAGCAGTACTTC. Protein sequence: CSVRLAGDEQYF.

This clonotype was picked up many times. This rearrangement joins TRBV5-6 to TRBJ2-3; 10 bases align to TRBD2. V gave up 3 bases and J gave up 4 bases; unmatched junction bases: 8. Per germline, CDR1 SGHDT and CDR2 YYEEEE. CDR3 length: 16 residues. The CDR3 reads CASSSDSGRLADTQYF. CDR3 DNA: TGTGCCAGCAGCTCGGATAGCGGGAGGCTTGCAGATACGCAGTATTTT.

This clonotype was counted at least ten times. V gene TRBV12-3 or TRBV12-4 combines with J gene TRBJ1-2, with D possibly TRBD1 on 5 matching bases. V was shortened by 7 bases and J by 6 bases, with 18 bases between the two germline ends. This CDR3 has 14 amino acids. DNA for the CDR3: TGTGCCAGCACCAAAGCCGCGGGGGGGGATGGCTACACCTTC. Residues: CASTKAAGGDGYTF.

This clonotype was seen only a few times. The chain is built from TRBV18 and TRBJ2-7; 7 bases fit TRBD2. This CDR3 is 14 amino acids long. Germline trimming cut 1 base from V and 3 bases from J; bases unmatched to any gene: 3. Germline V CDR1 and CDR2: KGHSH, LQKENI. The CDR3 region is CASSPLAGDYEQYF. In DNA form, the CDR3 reads TGTGCCAGCTCACCACTAGCGGGTGACTACGAGCAGTACTTC. Drawing the rest from reference TRBV18 and TRBJ2-7, the complete variable domain is NAGVMQNPRHLVRRRGQEARLRCSPMKGHSHVYWYRQLPEEGLKFMVYLQKENIIDESGMPKERFSAEFPKEGPSILRIQQVVRGDSAAYFCASSPLAGDYEQYFGPGTRLTVT.

This clonotype was detected many times. The chain carries TRBV7-9 and TRBJ2-1, with 10 bases that match TRBD2. Trimming took 5 bases from V and 3 from J; bases not matched to a gene: 7. The V gene's germline CDR1 is SEHNR and CDR2 FQNEAQ (reference sequence). The CDR3 covers 16 residues. The CDR3: CASSPTLAGGYNEQFF. In nucleotides, the CDR3 is TGTGCCAGCAGCCCCACCTTAGCGGGAGGCTACAATGAGCAGTTCTTC.

This clonotype was detected many times. The J gene is TRBJ2-3, the V gene TRBV20-1, with D possibly matching TRBD1 (6 bases). The CDR3 is made up of 17 amino acids. The ends were cut back, 0 bases at V and 3 bases at J, with 19 bases in the middle. The V gene's germline CDR1 is DFQATT and CDR2 SNEGSKA (reference sequence). This CDR3 is CSAREGAGAWRTDTQYF. CDR3 nucleotide sequence: TGCAGTGCTAGAGAAGGGGCAGGGGCCTGGAGAACAGATACGCAGTATTTT.

At least ten counts were recorded for this clonotype. The DNA of the CDR3 is TGCGCCAGCAGTGATCCTAGCGGGAGGGTTGATATCTACGAGCAGTACTTC. It specifies CASSDPSGRVDIYEQYF. The chain has TRBV10-2 and TRBJ2-7, with 12 bases lining up with TRBD2. The CDR3 is made up of 17 amino acids. The trim removed 3 bases at V and 3 bases at J, leaving 9 bases unmatched. Germline CDR1 reads WSHSY; CDR2 reads SAAADI.

This clonotype was found many times. The V and J genes are TRBV5-1 and TRBJ2-7; D is possibly TRBD1 or TRBD2 (5 bases each). Germline lookup yields CDR1 SGHRS and CDR2 YFSETQ. Trimming removed 0 bases from V and 0 bases from J, with 10 bases in between. The CDR3 runs to 15 residues. CDR3 in amino acids: CASSLGDAISYEQYF. The CDR3 region has the DNA TGCGCCAGCAGCTTGGGGGACGCTATCTCCTACGAGCAGTACTTC.

This clonotype was recorded at least ten times. V and J are TRBV5-1 and TRBJ2-1; D unclear. V was pared by 1 base and J by 0 bases, with 11 bases between. The CDR3 length is 16 residues. The germline CDR1 and CDR2 sequences are SGHRS and YFSETQ. Written as DNA, the CDR3 is TGCGCCAGCAGCTTGCTGGGCGGAGTCTCCTACAATGAGCAGTTCTTC. Translating gives CASSLLGGVSYNEQFF.

This clonotype was picked up a small number of times. The J gene is TRBJ2-1, the V gene TRBV18; possible D gene TRBD2, 6 bases. This CDR3 is 11 amino acids long. Germline V gene lookup returns CDR1 KGHSH and CDR2 LQKENI. V was trimmed by 4 bases and J by 14 bases, leaving 12 bases between them. DNA of the CDR3: TGTGCCAGCTCACTTGGGACGGGGGAGTTCTTC. It encodes CASSLGTGEFF.

This sequence joins TRBV4-2 and TRBJ2-5; the D gene could be TRBD1 or TRBD2 (6 bases each). The V gene lost 3 bases and the J gene lost 2 bases, with 13 bases spanning the gap. The germline V gene encodes CDR1 LGHNA and CDR2 YNFKEQ. The length of the CDR3 is 15 residues. Written as DNA, the CDR3 is TGTGCCAGCAGCCAGGGGGGCGGTATACAAGAGACCCAGTACTTC. Residues: CASSQGGGIQETQYF.

This CDR3 reads CASSPFARGWQFF. The CDR3 DNA is TGTGCCAGCAGCCCATTTGCGCGGGGTTGGCAGTTCTTC. This sequence joins TRBV3-1 and TRBJ2-1; tentative D call: TRBD2 (6 bases). V lost 4 bases, J lost 12 bases, and 16 bases lay in between. Germline-derived CDR1 and CDR2 are LGHDT and YNNKEL (reference sequence). This CDR3 is 13 amino acids long.

This clonotype was seen ten or more times. The chain uses TRBV15 and TRBJ1-2; the D gene is possibly TRBD1 (5 bases). Looked up from germline, CDR1 is LNHNV and CDR2 is YYDKDF (reference sequence). V was clipped by 0 bases and J by 4 bases, with 12 bases between them. The CDR3 sequence is 15 residues long. CDR3 nucleotides: TGTGCCACCAGCAGAGATGGGGGTCTGGGCTATGGCTACACCTTC. This encodes CATSRDGGLGYGYTF.

This clonotype was recorded at least ten times. The rearrangement uses TRBV20-1 and TRBJ2-1; no firm D call. This CDR3 is 13 amino acids long. V gave up 3 bases and J gave up 9 bases, with 15 bases separating them. Germline values: CDR1 DFQATT, CDR2 SNEGSKA (reference sequence). In nucleotides, the CDR3 is TGCAGTGCTAGGGGGTCAGGATGGGGTGAGCAGTTCTTC. Translation: CSARGSGWGEQFF.

With regard to this clonotype: An end of the junction differs from the germline gene, which may be a read error. The chain links TRBV20-1 to TRBJ1-2; no definite D call. Germline V gene data show CDR1 as DFQATT and CDR2 as SNEGSKA (reference sequence). The CDR3 covers 16 residues. CDR3 sequence: CTAPIRPLDMSYGYTF. DNA of the CDR3: TGCACTGCTCCCATAAGGCCGCTTGATATGTCATATGGCTACACCTTC.

This clonotype came up many times. The CDR3 region is CASSPMTDQPQHF. The CDR3 DNA reads as TGTGCCAGCAGCCCTATGACAGATCAGCCCCAGCATTTT. The rearrangement uses TRBV4-2 and TRBJ1-5, with D maybe TRBD1 (5 bases). Deletions cut 4 bases from V and 5 bases from J, with 9 bases between. The CDR3 totals 13 residues. Per germline, CDR1 LGHNA and CDR2 YNFKEQ.

The rearrangement links TRBV20-1 to TRBJ2-2; D is ambiguous. V was trimmed by 1 base and J by 5 bases, leaving 11 bases between them. The CDR3 covers 14 residues. Germline V gives CDR1 DFQATT, CDR2 SNEGSKA (reference sequence). As DNA, the CDR3 is TGCAGTGCTAGAGTGGCTAGAGGTACCGGGGAGCTGTTTTTT. This encodes CSARVARGTGELFF.

This clonotype was seen a few times. The chain carries TRBV20-1 and TRBJ2-5; D is ambiguous. Trimming left V 4 bases short and J 4 bases short, with 10 bases between. The germline V gene encodes CDR1 DFQATT and CDR2 SNEGSKA (reference sequence). CDR3 size: 12 residues. CDR3 protein: CSAIDRRETQYF. The CDR3 DNA follows: TGCAGTGCTATCGATCGACGAGAGACCCAGTACTTC.

The chain combines TRBV7-2 with TRBJ2-5, with TRBD1 matching 9 bases. CDR3 size: 16 residues. Looked up from germline, CDR1 is SGHTA and CDR2 is FQGNSA. The trim removed 1 base at V and 2 bases at J, leaving 5 bases unmatched. In DNA form, the CDR3 reads TGTGCCAGCAGCTTAGGCGGGACAGGGATACAAGAGACCCAGTACTTC. This translates into CASSLGGTGIQETQYF.

Ten or more counts support this clonotype. The rearrangement links TRBV9 to TRBJ2-3, with D maybe TRBD2 (6 bases). The CDR3 has 14 residues. CDR1 and CDR2 (germline): SGDLS, YYNGEE. The V end was cut by 3 bases, the J end by 1 base, with 9 bases between. As DNA, the CDR3 is TGTGCCAGCAGCGAACAGCGGGGCACAGATACGCAGTATTTT. Protein sequence: CASSEQRGTDTQYF.

In this sample, this clonotype is medium-sized (0.01 to 0.1%). This CDR3 is CASSQSWAAILQETQYF. Written as DNA, the CDR3 is TGTGCCAGCAGCCAGTCCTGGGCAGCTATACTACAAGAGACCCAGTACTTC. The rearrangement uses TRBV3-1 and TRBJ2-5; D is ambiguous. The germline V gene has CDR1 LGHDT and CDR2 YNNKEL (reference sequence). Trimming removed 3 bases from V and 2 bases from J, with 19 bases in between. The CDR3 sequence is 17 residues long.